This T cell receptor (beta chain) is from a study of response to subunit inactivated influenza vaccine. TCRdb redid the calling of the RT-PCR reads with MiXCR, one entry per CDR3 protein. Among roughly 170,000 distinct CDR3 sequences listed, about 9% were seen once. J lost 3 bases, V lost 0 bases, and 4 bases had no gene match. The CDR3 loop spans 15 amino acids. CDR1 is KGHSH, CDR2 LQKENI, per germline. The source of this sequence is a man between 45 and 60 years old who received an inactivated influenza vaccine. The genes are TRBV18 and TRBJ2-7, with 8 bases lining up with TRBD1. The sample consisted of non-naive T cells sorted from PBMCs, taken on the day of vaccination. CDR3 coding DNA: TGTGCCAGCTCACCACCGGGACAGGCTCGCTACGAGCAGTACTTC. Translating gives CASSPPGQARYEQYF.